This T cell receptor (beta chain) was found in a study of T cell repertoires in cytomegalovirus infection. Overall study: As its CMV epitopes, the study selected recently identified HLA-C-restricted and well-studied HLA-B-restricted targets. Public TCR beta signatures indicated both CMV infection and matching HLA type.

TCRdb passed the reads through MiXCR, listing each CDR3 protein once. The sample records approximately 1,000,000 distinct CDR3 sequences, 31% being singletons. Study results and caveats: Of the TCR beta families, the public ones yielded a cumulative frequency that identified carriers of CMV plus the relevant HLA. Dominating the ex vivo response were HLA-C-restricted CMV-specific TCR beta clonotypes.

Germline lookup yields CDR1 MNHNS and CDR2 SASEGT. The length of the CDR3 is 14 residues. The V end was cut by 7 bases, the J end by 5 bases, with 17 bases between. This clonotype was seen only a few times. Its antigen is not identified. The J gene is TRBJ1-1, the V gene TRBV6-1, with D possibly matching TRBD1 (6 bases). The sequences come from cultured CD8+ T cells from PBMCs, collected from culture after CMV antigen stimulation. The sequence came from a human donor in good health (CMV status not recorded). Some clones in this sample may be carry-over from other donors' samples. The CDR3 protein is CASTEGGAETEAFF. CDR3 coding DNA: TGTGCCAGCACCGAGGGGGGGGCCGAGACTGAAGCTTTCTTT.